Here is one T cell receptor (beta chain) with its context. Its target is unknown. The data were obtained in a study of cytomegalovirus exposure and HLA in healthy donors. Study-level results: According to an earlier analysis, most TCR beta V segments yielded productive rearrangements about 87% or about 30% of the time.

Per germline, CDR1 SGHAT and CDR2 FQNNGV. This CDR3 comprises 15 residues. V lost 0 bases, J lost 1 base, and 1 base stayed unmatched. Vbeta (60) and Jbeta (13) primers were used in the PCR. Clones were read by immunoSEQ multiplex PCR, and TCRdb kept only the in-frame ones, dropping some. The table lists approximately 200,000 clones, approximately 79% of them singletons, with 1.5% to 2% in the top ten. Source material: PBMCs. The chain joins TRBV11-2 to TRBJ2-7; 9 bases map to TRBD1. The origin of this receptor is a man aged 18 to 29 in good health and CMV-seronegative. The CDR3 coding sequence is TGTGCCAGCAGCTTAGAAGGGACAGGGTCCTACGAGCAGTACTTC. Its translation: CASSLEGTGSYEQYF.